What follows are 23 T cell receptor beta chains derived from one specimen sequenced in a study of cytomegalovirus exposure and HLA in healthy donors. Amplification used 60 Vbeta primers and 13 Jbeta primers. Only in-frame clones appear in the TCRdb table, and some are missing; sequencing was by immunoSEQ multiplex PCR. The sample holds about 65,000 clones, 55% to 65% seen once. Material for sequencing was PBMCs. These receptors were taken from a man aged 30 to 45 in good health and CMV-seronegative.

This clone occurred once. The chain links TRBV5-1 to TRBJ1-2; D may be TRBD1 (5 bases). Looked up from germline, CDR1 is SGHRS and CDR2 is YFSETQ. Trimming pared 4 bases from V and 8 bases from J, leaving 12 bases between. The CDR3 is made up of 12 amino acids. The CDR3 DNA sequence: TGCGCCAGCAGCCTTACCGGGGGGGGCTACACCTTC. Residues: CASSLTGGGYTF.

This clone was seen more than once but under ten times. The CDR3 loop reads CASRPDRGYQETQYF. The CDR3 nucleotides are TGTGCCAGCAGACCAGACAGGGGGTACCAAGAGACCCAGTACTTC. This chain joins TRBV27 and TRBJ2-5, with 9 bases aligning to TRBD1. The CDR3 runs 15 residues. Germline CDR1 MNHEY, CDR2 SMNVEV (reference sequence). The trim removed 6 bases at V and 0 bases at J, leaving 5 bases unmatched.

The J gene is TRBJ2-2, the V gene TRBV2; 9 bases line up with TRBD2. Germline V lookup: CDR1 SNHLY, CDR2 FYNNEI. This CDR3 contains 15 residues. Trimming removed 1 base from V and 6 bases from J; junction bases left unmatched: 3. The CDR3 spells CASSEGGLAPGELFF. CDR3 in DNA: TGTGCCAGCAGTGAAGGGGGACTAGCTCCCGGGGAGCTGTTTTTT. The full variable domain, with the rest looked up from reference TRBV2 and TRBJ2-2, is EPEVTQTPSHQVTQMGQEVILRCVPISNHLYFYWYRQILGQKVEFLVSFYNNEISEKSEIFDDQFSVERPDGSNFTLKIRSTKLEDSAMYFCASSEGGLAPGELFFGEGSRLTVL.

A word on this clone: In the same sample, other DNA sequences code for this CDR3. The chain couples TRBV4-1 to TRBJ1-2; possible D gene TRBD1, 6 bases. V was clipped by 2 bases and J by 3 bases, with 13 bases between them. Looked up from germline, CDR1 is MGHRA and CDR2 is YSYEKL. The CDR3 spans 15 residues. CDR3 bases: TGCGCCAGCAGCCAATTGGCAGGGGCTCACTATGGCTACACCTTC. Its translation is CASSQLAGAHYGYTF.

This chain links TRBV4-2 with TRBJ1-1, with no clear D. The germline V and J ends were trimmed by 2 bases and 5 bases, with 6 bases remaining between them. CDR3 size: 12 residues. Germline V gene sequence: CDR1 LGHNA, CDR2 YNFKEQ. CDR3 bases: TGTGCCAGCAGCCAATACGGGACTGAAGCTTTCTTT. Translation gives CASSQYGTEAFF.

The table lists this clone with a count of one. The chain links TRBV19 to TRBJ1-6; a weak D match, TRBD1 (6 bases). Trimming shortened V by 5 bases and J by 3 bases, and 11 bases separated the two germline ends. Germline CDR1 is LNHDA and CDR2 is SQIVND (reference sequence). The CDR3 extends over 15 amino acids. The CDR3: CASSQQGNYNSPLHF. In nucleotides, the CDR3 is TGTGCCAGTAGTCAACAGGGTAACTATAATTCACCCCTCCACTTT. Looking up the rest from reference TRBV19 and TRBJ1-6 gives the full variable domain: DGGITQSPKYLFRKEGQNVTLSCEQNLNHDAMYWYRQDPGQGLRLIYYSQIVNDFQKGDIAEGYSVSREKKESFPLTVTSAQKNPTAFYLCASSQQGNYNSPLHFGNGTRLTVT.

Here the CDR3 DNA reads TGTGCCAGCTCACCCCAGACAGGGGGCACCTACGAGCAGTACTTC. It translates to CASSPQTGGTYEQYF. This chain joins TRBV18 and TRBJ2-5; 10 bases match TRBD1. The end of the DNA fits TRBJ2-7 better, so the J call may be wrong. Germline V gene sequence: CDR1 KGHSH, CDR2 LQKENI. The CDR3 covers 15 residues.

This chain joins TRBV10-1 and TRBJ1-5, with 9 bases fitting TRBD1. Germline V lookup: CDR1 WNHNN, CDR2 SYGVQD (reference sequence). The CDR3 totals 15 residues. V trimming: 3 bases; J trimming: 5 bases; junction bases outside the gene matches: 5. CDR3 nucleotide sequence: TGCGCCAGCAGTGAAGGGACAGGGACTTATCAGCCCCAGCATTTT. It is translated as CASSEGTGTYQPQHF.

This clone was detected a few times. CDR3 amino acids: CASSLAGGGDTGELFF. For the CDR3, the DNA is TGCGCCAGCAGCTTGGCCGGCGGGGGGGACACCGGGGAGCTGTTTTTT. This sequence joins TRBV5-1 and TRBJ2-2; 9 bases fit TRBD2. V was pared by 0 bases and J by 3 bases, with 3 bases of the junction left unmatched. The CDR3 runs 16 residues. Looked up from germline, CDR1 is SGHRS and CDR2 is YFSETQ.

V is TRBV2 and J is TRBJ1-1; TRBD1 agrees at 7 bases. V trimming: 7 bases; J trimming: 0 bases; junction bases outside the gene matches: 5. CDR3 length: 14 amino acids. Germline CDR1 is SNHLY and CDR2 is FYNNEI. CDR3 protein: CASTGQVLNTEAFF. DNA for the CDR3: TGTGCCAGCACCGGACAGGTTTTGAACACTGAAGCTTTCTTT.

This clone was observed a single time. The rearrangement links TRBV7-8 to TRBJ2-1; 7 bases line up with TRBD1. This CDR3 is 16 amino acids long. V was clipped by 4 bases and J by 5 bases; unmatched bases: 11. Germline CDR1 reads SGHVS; CDR2 reads FQNEAQ. The CDR3 DNA reads as TGTGCCAGCAGCTCAACCAGGACAGGTACCCACAATGAGCAGTTCTTC. It translates to CASSSTRTGTHNEQFF. Combining the CDR3 with reference TRBV7-8 and TRBJ2-1 gives the whole variable domain GAGVSQSPRYKVAKRGQDVALRCDPISGHVSLFWYQQALGQGPEFLTYFQNEAQLDKSGLPSDRFFAERPEGSVSTLKIQRTQQEDSAVYLCASSSTRTGTHNEQFFGPGTRLTVL.

This clone came up a few times. The J gene is TRBJ2-1, the V gene TRBV11-1, with 9 bases lining up with TRBD2. V lost 5 bases, J lost 12 bases, and 11 bases stayed unmatched. The germline CDR1 and CDR2 sequences are SGHAT and FQDESV (reference sequence). The CDR3 is made up of 14 amino acids. The CDR3 sequence is CASSASGVRSGQFF. For the CDR3, the DNA is TGTGCCAGCAGCGCTAGCGGGGTTAGATCGGGGCAGTTCTTC.

This clone was seen only a few times. V and J are TRBV18 and TRBJ1-5, with TRBD1 identical over 10 bases. The V gene's germline CDR1 is KGHSH and CDR2 LQKENI. The trim removed 4 bases at V and 9 bases at J, leaving 9 bases unmatched. The CDR3 loop spans 15 amino acids. CDR3 amino acids: CASSRDRGDQSPQHF. The CDR3 coding sequence is TGTGCCAGCTCACGGGACAGGGGAGACCAATCGCCCCAGCATTTT.

V gene TRBV7-6 combines with J gene TRBJ1-5, with TRBD1 matching over 7 bases. CDR3 length: 16 residues. CDR1 and CDR2 from the germline V gene are SGHVS and FNYEAQ. J gave up 3 bases and V 0 bases, and 5 bases lay outside the gene matches. The CDR3 DNA sequence: TGTGCCAGCAGCTTAGCCCGGACAGGCCTCAATCAGCCCCAGCATTTT. Translation: CASSLARTGLNQPQHF.

V usage is TRBV13 and J usage is TRBJ1-5; D remains ambiguous. From germline, CDR1 is PRHDT and CDR2 FYEKMQ (reference sequence). With 5 bases removed from V and 4 bases from J, the gap between germline ends came to 9 bases. This CDR3 has 13 amino acids. The CDR3, as DNA: TGTGCCAGCAGCCCCAACCGGAATCAGCCCCAGCATTTT. This encodes CASSPNRNQPQHF.

A few counts support this clone. The chain couples TRBV5-6 to TRBJ1-2; no definite D call. Germline V gene data show CDR1 as SGHDT and CDR2 as YYEEEE. The CDR3 spans 13 residues. Trimming removed 2 bases from V and 3 bases from J, with 8 bases in between. CDR3 nucleotides: TGTGCCAGCAGCTTTACAGCCTACTATGGCTACACCTTC. Translated: CASSFTAYYGYTF.

The rearrangement uses TRBV6-5 and TRBJ2-1; D is perhaps TRBD1 (6 bases). CDR1 MNHEY and CDR2 SVGAGI come from the germline V gene. CDR3 length equals 11 residues. V lost 6 bases and J lost 9, with 9 bases in between. The CDR3 loop reads CASSFRGEQFF. The CDR3 DNA reads TGTGCCAGCAGCTTCAGGGGTGAGCAGTTCTTC.

The chain uses TRBV4-2 and TRBJ2-1; 8 positions agree with TRBD2. Trimming took 8 bases from V and 8 from J; bases not matched to a gene: 11. The CDR3 contains 14 residues. Germline values: CDR1 LGHNA, CDR2 YNFKEQ. The CDR3 region has the DNA TGTGCCAGCGCGCTCGGGGGGGCGGTTTATGAGCAGTTCTTC. This translates into CASALGGAVYEQFF.

This clone was detected only a few times. The chain uses TRBV2 and TRBJ2-2; D gene ambiguous. Trimming shortened V by 3 bases and J by 6 bases, and 8 bases separated the two germline ends. The germline V gene encodes CDR1 SNHLY and CDR2 FYNNEI. This CDR3 has 13 residues. The CDR3 is CASSDGIAGELFF. In DNA form, the CDR3 reads TGTGCCAGCAGTGACGGTATCGCCGGGGAGCTGTTTTTT. The full variable domain, in which reference TRBV2 and TRBJ2-2 provide the parts outside the CDR3, is EPEVTQTPSHQVTQMGQEVILRCVPISNHLYFYWYRQILGQKVEFLVSFYNNEISEKSEIFDDQFSVERPDGSNFTLKIRSTKLEDSAMYFCASSDGIAGELFFGEGSRLTVL.

The chain combines TRBV2 with TRBJ2-7, with D maybe TRBD1 (6 bases). The CDR3 spans 15 residues. Trimming pared 5 bases from V and 1 base from J, leaving 15 bases between. In germline, CDR1 is SNHLY, CDR2 FYNNEI. The CDR3 protein is CASSLEGDGSYEQYF. The CDR3, as DNA: TGTGCCAGCAGTCTCGAGGGGGATGGATCCTACGAGCAGTACTTC.

This chain connects TRBV30 to TRBJ2-2; 8 positions agree with TRBD2. The CDR3 runs 15 residues. V was clipped by 2 bases and J by 3 bases; unmatched bases: 5. CDR1 GTSNPN and CDR2 SVGIG come from the germline V gene (reference sequence). CDR3: CAWSFSGVHTGELFF. In DNA form, the CDR3 reads TGTGCCTGGAGTTTTAGCGGGGTGCACACCGGGGAGCTGTTTTTT.

The chain is built from TRBV7-9 and TRBJ1-6; a possible D gene is TRBD1 (5 bases). Deletions cut 2 bases from V and 9 bases from J, with 11 bases between. The CDR3 is made up of 14 amino acids. Germline values: CDR1 SEHNR, CDR2 FQNEAQ (reference sequence). CDR3 in DNA: TGTGCCAGCAGCTTATCACTGGGGGGTTCACCCCTCCACTTT. Translating gives CASSLSLGGSPLHF.

There are a few counts of this clone. The chain carries TRBV4-2 and TRBJ2-7, with D tentatively TRBD1 (6 bases). V gave up 3 bases and J gave up 3 bases, with 9 bases separating them. CDR1 is LGHNA and CDR2 is YNFKEQ in the germline V gene. The CDR3 loop spans 13 amino acids. CDR3 nucleotide sequence: TGTGCCAGCAGCCAGGGACACAACTACGAGCAGTACTTC. Protein product: CASSQGHNYEQYF.